The rows below give T cell receptor beta chains drawn from one sample of a study of cytomegalovirus exposure and HLA in healthy donors. The protocol was immunoSEQ multiplex PCR, while the TCRdb copy is restricted to in-frame clones and leaves out a portion. The sample has fewer than 150,000 clones, roughly 74% seen once. The sequencing input was PBMCs. These receptors were obtained from a woman aged 45-65 years in good health and CMV-seropositive. CDR3s include the opening cysteine and the closing phenylalanine or tryptophan. A D gene is named only where the DNA matches it firmly. Expanded clones get a size class; other rows say once, few or many, or leave the size out.

CDR3aa: CASSREYSSYEQYF
CDR3nt: TGTGCCAGTAGTAGAGAGTATAGCTCCTACGAGCAGTACTTC
j_gene: TRBJ2-7
v_gene: TRBV19
abundance: .
d_gene: .

CDR3aa: CAISESRQGYQPQHF
CDR3nt: TGTGCCATCAGTGAGTCCCGACAGGGATATCAGCCCCAGCATTTT
j_gene: TRBJ1-5
v_gene: TRBV10-3
abundance: .
d_gene: TRBD1

CDR3aa: CASSQDLQGKAFF
CDR3nt: TGTGCCAGCAGCCAAGACCTACAGGGTAAGGCTTTCTTT
j_gene: TRBJ1-1
v_gene: TRBV14
abundance: few
d_gene: .

CDR3aa: CASRSTLNYGYTF
CDR3nt: TGTGCCAGCCGATCGACACTGAACTATGGCTACACCTTC
j_gene: TRBJ1-2
v_gene: TRBV28
abundance: .
d_gene: .

CDR3aa: CAISEGDRRYTF
CDR3nt: TGTGCCATCAGTGAGGGGGACAGGCGCTACACCTTC
j_gene: TRBJ1-2
v_gene: TRBV10-3
abundance: once
d_gene: TRBD1

CDR3aa: CASSVRDRVTDEQYF
CDR3nt: TGTGCCAGTAGCGTGAGAGACAGGGTTACGGACGAGCAGTACTTC
j_gene: TRBJ2-7
v_gene: TRBV19
abundance: .
d_gene: TRBD1

CDR3aa: CASSEGSGVVGTQYF
CDR3nt: TGTGCCAGCAGTGAAGGTAGCGGGGTTGTCGGGACCCAGTACTTC
j_gene: TRBJ2-5
v_gene: TRBV25-1
abundance: .
d_gene: TRBD2

CDR3aa: CASSTPAVRGYTF
CDR3nt: TGTGCCAGTAGTACCCCGGCCGTGCGGGGCTACACCTTC
j_gene: TRBJ1-2
v_gene: TRBV19
abundance: .
d_gene: .

CDR3aa: CASSLGPGQGNGELFF
CDR3nt: TGCGCCAGCAGCCTTGGGCCGGGACAGGGAAACGGGGAGCTGTTTTTT
j_gene: TRBJ2-2
v_gene: TRBV5-1
abundance: once
d_gene: TRBD1

CDR3aa: CASSQRSGGTEAFF
CDR3nt: TGCGCCAGCAGCCAGAGATCGGGAGGCACTGAAGCTTTCTTT
j_gene: TRBJ1-1
v_gene: TRBV4-3
abundance: .
d_gene: .

CDR3aa: CAISSTGGATNEKLFF
CDR3nt: TGTGCCATCAGTTCGACAGGGGGTGCAACTAATGAAAAACTGTTTTTT
j_gene: TRBJ1-4
v_gene: TRBV10-3
abundance: .
d_gene: TRBD1

CDR3aa: CASSPLAVEGTQYF
CDR3nt: TGTGCCAGCAGCCCACTAGCGGTTGAAGGTACGCAGTATTTT
j_gene: TRBJ2-3
v_gene: TRBV11-2
abundance: .
d_gene: TRBD2

CDR3aa: CASSQTGSLGGYTF
CDR3nt: TGTGCCAGCAGCCAGACAGGGAGTCTGGGGGGCTACACCTTC
j_gene: TRBJ1-2
v_gene: TRBV7-2
abundance: few
d_gene: TRBD1

CDR3aa: CASIAADNEQFF
CDR3nt: TGTGCCAGTATAGCAGCGGACAATGAGCAGTTCTTC
j_gene: TRBJ2-1
v_gene: TRBV19
abundance: .
d_gene: .

CDR3aa: CASRPRSDRWGYTF
CDR3nt: TGTGCCAGCAGACCCCGCTCGGACAGGTGGGGCTACACCTTC
j_gene: TRBJ1-2
v_gene: TRBV6-5
abundance: .
d_gene: TRBD1

CDR3aa: CASTPGGEAFF
CDR3nt: TGTGCCAGCACCCCAGGGGGAGAAGCTTTCTTT
j_gene: TRBJ1-1
v_gene: TRBV5-5
abundance: .
d_gene: TRBD1

CDR3aa: CASSQETSGGTNTGELFF
CDR3nt: TGTGCCAGCAGCCAAGAAACTAGCGGGGGGACGAACACCGGGGAGCTGTTTTTT
j_gene: TRBJ2-2
v_gene: TRBV4-2
abundance: .
d_gene: TRBD2

CDR3aa: CASGRDRGRLIYGETQYF
CDR3nt: TGTGCCAGCGGGAGGGACAGGGGGCGACTCATTTACGGGGAGACCCAGTACTTC
j_gene: TRBJ2-5
v_gene: TRBV7-9
abundance: .
d_gene: TRBD1

CDR3aa: CASSPGSDSGYTF
CDR3nt: TGTGCCAGCTCACCAGGATCGGACTCTGGCTACACCTTC
j_gene: TRBJ1-2
v_gene: TRBV18
abundance: .
d_gene: .

CDR3aa: CASSRTASGGITDTQYF
CDR3nt: TGCGCCAGCAGCCGCACCGCTAGCGGGGGGATCACAGATACGCAGTATTTT
j_gene: TRBJ2-3
v_gene: TRBV4-1
abundance: .
d_gene: TRBD2

CDR3aa: CASSLMERGGRDQYF
CDR3nt: TGTGCCAGCAGCTTAATGGAAAGGGGAGGGCGGGACCAGTACTTC
j_gene: TRBJ2-5
v_gene: TRBV7-2
abundance: .
d_gene: TRBD2

CDR3aa: CASSETGGYEQYF
CDR3nt: TGTGCCAGCAGCGAAACAGGGGGCTACGAGCAGTACTTC
j_gene: TRBJ2-7
v_gene: TRBV7-9
abundance: once
d_gene: TRBD1

CDR3aa: CATGLQKQYEQYF
CDR3nt: TGTGCCACGGGACTACAGAAACAATACGAGCAGTACTTC
j_gene: TRBJ2-7
v_gene: TRBV10-3
abundance: .
d_gene: TRBD2

CDR3aa: CASSNAVSPLHF
CDR3nt: TGTGCCAGTAGTAACGCGGTTTCACCCCTCCACTTT
j_gene: TRBJ1-6
v_gene: TRBV19
abundance: .
d_gene: .

CDR3aa: CASSLLGGYEQYF
CDR3nt: TGTGCCAGCAGTTTATTAGGGGGATACGAGCAGTACTTC
j_gene: TRBJ2-7
v_gene: TRBV27
abundance: .
d_gene: .

CDR3aa: CASSPTKTGGGYTEAFF
CDR3nt: TGTGCCAGTAGTCCAACCAAGACAGGGGGCGGGTACACTGAAGCTTTCTTT
j_gene: TRBJ1-1
v_gene: TRBV19
abundance: .
d_gene: TRBD1

CDR3aa: CATSQSFGDEKLFF
CDR3nt: TGTGCCACCAGCCAGAGTTTCGGGGATGAAAAACTGTTTTTT
j_gene: TRBJ1-4
v_gene: TRBV15
abundance: .
d_gene: .

CDR3aa: CASSILPAGELFF
CDR3nt: TGCGCCAGCAGCATCCTCCCAGCGGGGGAGCTGTTTTTT
j_gene: TRBJ2-2
v_gene: TRBV5-1
abundance: .
d_gene: .

CDR3aa: CASSFGSFYEQYF
CDR3nt: TGTGCCAGCAGCTTTGGGAGCTTCTACGAGCAGTACTTC
j_gene: TRBJ2-7
v_gene: TRBV5-6
abundance: .
d_gene: .

CDR3aa: CASSFERGGDTGELFF
CDR3nt: TGTGCCAGCAGCTTTGAGCGGGGGGGGGACACCGGGGAGCTGTTTTTT
j_gene: TRBJ2-2
v_gene: TRBV5-6
abundance: .
d_gene: TRBD2

CDR3aa: CASSLQMTRGSTGGAQYF
CDR3nt: TGTGCCAGCAGCTTACAGATGACGCGGGGGAGTACCGGGGGGGCCCAGTACTTC
j_gene: TRBJ2-5
v_gene: TRBV7-6
abundance: few
d_gene: TRBD2

CDR3aa: CASSLGVRVNTEAFF
CDR3nt: TGTGCCAGCAGCTTGGGAGTCAGGGTGAACACTGAAGCTTTCTTT
j_gene: TRBJ1-1
v_gene: TRBV5-4
abundance: .
d_gene: .

CDR3aa: CASRNRGPTYEQYF
CDR3nt: TGCGCCAGCAGGAACAGGGGCCCGACCTACGAGCAGTACTTC
j_gene: TRBJ2-7
v_gene: TRBV23-1
abundance: .
d_gene: TRBD1

CDR3aa: CASSMRRTEAFF
CDR3nt: TGTGCCAGTAGTATGAGGAGGACTGAAGCTTTCTTT
j_gene: TRBJ1-1
v_gene: TRBV19
abundance: .
d_gene: .

CDR3aa: CASSTGDSTDTQYF
CDR3nt: TGTGCCAGCAGTACAGGGGACTCCACAGATACGCAGTATTTT
j_gene: TRBJ2-3
v_gene: TRBV6-4
abundance: .
d_gene: .

CDR3aa: CASSFKPGKIDSPLHF
CDR3nt: TGTGCCAGCAGCTTCAAACCCGGGAAAATTGATTCACCCCTCCACTTT
j_gene: TRBJ1-6
v_gene: TRBV7-9
abundance: .
d_gene: .

CDR3aa: CASSQANRHEQFF
CDR3nt: TGTGCCAGCAGCCAGGCCAACCGACATGAGCAGTTCTTC
j_gene: TRBJ2-1
v_gene: TRBV7-7
abundance: few
d_gene: .

CDR3aa: CASSLTGQGAYEQYF
CDR3nt: TGTGCCAGCAGCTTGACGGGACAGGGGGCGTACGAGCAGTACTTC
j_gene: TRBJ2-7
v_gene: TRBV5-6
abundance: few
d_gene: TRBD1

CDR3aa: CASSTQSGKSEQFF
CDR3nt: TGTGCCAGCAGCACCCAATCAGGGAAGAGTGAGCAGTTCTTC
j_gene: TRBJ2-1
v_gene: TRBV7-9
abundance: .
d_gene: .

CDR3aa: CASSYGSGQANEKLFF
CDR3nt: TGTGCCAGCAGTTATGGGTCTGGGCAAGCTAATGAAAAACTGTTTTTT
j_gene: TRBJ1-4
v_gene: TRBV6-5
abundance: few
d_gene: .

CDR3aa: CATSRPSLGGETQYF
CDR3nt: TGTGCCACCAGCAGACCCTCACTAGGGGGTGAGACCCAGTACTTC
j_gene: TRBJ2-5
v_gene: TRBV15
abundance: .
d_gene: .

CDR3aa: CASRGQDYGYTF
CDR3nt: TGTGCCAGCAGGGGACAGGACTATGGCTACACCTTC
j_gene: TRBJ1-2
v_gene: TRBV11-3
abundance: .
d_gene: TRBD1

CDR3aa: CASRGSPAGNEQFF
CDR3nt: TGTGCCAGCCGCGGGTCGCCCGCGGGCAATGAGCAGTTCTTC
j_gene: TRBJ2-1
v_gene: TRBV6-5
abundance: .
d_gene: .

CDR3aa: CASSVGRTSGSSGANVLTF
CDR3nt: TGTGCCAGCAGCGTAGGTAGGACTAGCGGGTCCTCTGGGGCCAACGTCCTGACTTTC
j_gene: TRBJ2-6
v_gene: TRBV9
abundance: .
d_gene: TRBD2

CDR3aa: CASKDRGRGYTF
CDR3nt: TGTGCCAGCAAGGACAGGGGGCGAGGCTACACCTTC
j_gene: TRBJ1-2
v_gene: TRBV4-2
abundance: .
d_gene: TRBD1

CDR3aa: CASGTGTGVLSDNEQFF
CDR3nt: TGTGCTAGTGGTACCGGGACAGGGGTGTTGTCGGACAATGAGCAGTTCTTC
j_gene: TRBJ2-1
v_gene: TRBV12-5
abundance: few
d_gene: TRBD1

CDR3aa: CAIRGPNTEAFF
CDR3nt: TGTGCCATCAGGGGGCCTAACACTGAAGCTTTCTTT
j_gene: TRBJ1-1
v_gene: TRBV10-3
abundance: .
d_gene: .

CDR3aa: CVSSKGLLYEQYF
CDR3nt: TGTGTCAGCAGTAAGGGACTACTCTACGAGCAGTACTTC
j_gene: TRBJ2-7
v_gene: TRBV2
abundance: .
d_gene: TRBD2